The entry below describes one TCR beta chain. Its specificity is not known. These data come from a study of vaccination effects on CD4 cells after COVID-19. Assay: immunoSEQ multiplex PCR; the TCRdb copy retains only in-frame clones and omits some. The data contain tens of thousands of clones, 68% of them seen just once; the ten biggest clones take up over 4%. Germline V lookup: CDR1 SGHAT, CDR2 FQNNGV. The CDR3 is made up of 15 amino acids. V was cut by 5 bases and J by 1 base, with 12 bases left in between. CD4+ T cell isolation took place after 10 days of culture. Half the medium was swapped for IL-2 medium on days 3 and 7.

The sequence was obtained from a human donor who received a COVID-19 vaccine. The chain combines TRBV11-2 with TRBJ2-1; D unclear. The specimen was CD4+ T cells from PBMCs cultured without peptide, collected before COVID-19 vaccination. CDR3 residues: CASSVLGRSYNEQFF. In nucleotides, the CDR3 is TGTGCCAGCAGCGTCCTCGGTAGATCCTACAATGAGCAGTTCTTC.